These 29 T cell receptor beta chains came from one sample sequenced in a study of shared clonotypes between healthy human individuals. Repertoires were generated with immunoSEQ multiplex PCR, while TCRdb's copy carries only in-frame clones and drops some. The data show a few million clones, with around 95% seen just once and around 1.7% held by the top ten. Terminally differentiated effector memory CD45RA+ cells were excluded by CCR7 positive selection of CD45RO-negative cells. The sample consisted of naive CD8+ T cells from PBMCs. The origin of the receptors is a man aged 18-30 years in good health. Some clones in this sample may be carry-over from other donors' samples.

The chain joins TRBV7-9 to TRBJ2-1, with 12 bases matching TRBD2. This CDR3 has 15 residues. Unmatched junction bases numbered 4, after V lost 4 bases and J lost 6 bases. Germline CDR1 reads SEHNR; CDR2 reads FQNEAQ (reference sequence). The CDR3 loop is CASSSTSGRFNEQFF. As DNA, the CDR3 is TGTGCCAGCAGCTCAACTAGCGGGAGGTTCAATGAGCAGTTCTTC.

The J gene is TRBJ2-1, the V gene TRBV2; the match to TRBD2 covers 14 bases. The junction had 11 bases not matched to a gene; V was cut back by 6 bases and J by 10 bases. The V gene's germline CDR1 is SNHLY and CDR2 FYNNEI. The CDR3 loop spans 16 amino acids. DNA for the CDR3: TGTGCCAGCAGCGGGTTTGGGACTAGCGGGAGCGCGGAGCAGTTCTTC. Encoded protein: CASSGFGTSGSAEQFF.

This chain joins TRBV29-1 and TRBJ2-3, with 8 nucleotides matching TRBD2. V shed 0 bases, J shed 3 bases, and the junction held 8 bases outside the gene matches. The CDR3 is 16 residues long. Germline CDR1 is SQVTM and CDR2 is ANQGSEA. The CDR3 loop is CSVEDRSGRGTDTQYF. In DNA form, the CDR3 reads TGCAGCGTTGAAGATCGTTCCGGGAGGGGAACAGATACGCAGTATTTT.

The V call is TRBV5-1, the J call TRBJ2-1; weak D call: TRBD2 (7 bases). Germline CDR1 SGHRS, CDR2 YFSETQ. Deletions cut 1 base from V and 4 bases from J, with 21 bases between. The CDR3 spans 18 residues. The CDR3 DNA follows: TGCGCCAGCAGCTTGTTTAATCAAAGGGGGAGGGGATACAATGAGCAGTTCTTC. Translation: CASSLFNQRGRGYNEQFF. Full variable domain (outside the CDR3, taken from reference TRBV5-1 and TRBJ2-1): KAGVTQTPRYLIKTRGQQVTLSCSPISGHRSVSWYQQTPGQGLQFLFEYFSETQRNKGNFPGRFSGRQFSNSRSEMNVSTLELGDSALYLCASSLFNQRGRGYNEQFFGPGTRLTVL.

This chain joins TRBV2 and TRBJ2-1; D unresolved. Per germline, CDR1 SNHLY and CDR2 FYNNEI. Trimming removed 8 bases from V and 5 bases from J, with 25 bases in between. This CDR3 is 17 amino acids long. The CDR3 DNA follows: TGTGCCAGCTACTCCTACTTATACACGGACGGACACAATGAGCAGTTCTTC. Residues: CASYSYLYTDGHNEQFF.

The rearrangement links TRBV29-1 to TRBJ2-3; 7 bases are a match to TRBD2. Germline V gene lookup returns CDR1 SQVTM and CDR2 ANQGSEA. The CDR3 is made up of 14 amino acids. Losses at the gene ends were 7 bases for V and 2 bases for J; bases not matched to a gene: 9. CDR3: CSGDSGGYTDTQYF. For the CDR3, the DNA is TGCAGCGGGGACTCCGGGGGGTACACAGATACGCAGTATTTT.

This chain links TRBV28 with TRBJ2-2; no clear D. CDR3 size: 15 residues. Germline assignment: CDR1 MDHEN and CDR2 SYDVKM. The germline V and J ends were trimmed by 7 bases and 2 bases, with 14 bases remaining between them. CDR3 coding DNA: TGTGCCAGCACCCTCCTGGGCTTTAACACCGGGGAGCTGTTTTTT. Translating it yields CASTLLGFNTGELFF.

This clone is a singleton in its sample. V is TRBV19 and J is TRBJ1-4, with unresolved D. V gave up 0 bases and J gave up 2 bases, with 10 bases separating them. Per the germline V gene, CDR1 is LNHDA and CDR2 is SQIVND (reference sequence). CDR3 length: 16 residues. The chain's CDR3 is CASSIEEHTTNEKLFF. Here the CDR3 DNA reads TGTGCCAGTAGTATAGAAGAGCATACCACTAATGAAAAACTGTTTTTT.

The CDR3: CASSHREDRSYEQYF. DNA of the CDR3: TGTGCCAGCAGTCACCGAGAGGACAGATCCTACGAGCAGTACTTC. The chain employs TRBV7-8 and TRBJ2-7; a possible D gene is TRBD1 (6 bases). Trimming stripped 6 bases from V and 1 base from J, with 16 bases between. The CDR3 totals 15 residues. CDR1 and CDR2 (germline): SGHVS, FQNEAQ. The whole variable domain, remainder taken from reference TRBV7-8 and TRBJ2-7, is GAGVSQSPRYKVAKRGQDVALRCDPISGHVSLFWYQQALGQGPEFLTYFQNEAQLDKSGLPSDRFFAERPEGSVSTLKIQRTQQEDSAVYLCASSHREDRSYEQYFGPGTRLTVT.

V and J are TRBV6-1 and TRBJ2-3, with TRBD2 matching 9 bases. The CDR3 runs 15 residues. Germline V CDR1 and CDR2: MNHNS, SASEGT. The J segment lost 1 base and the V segment lost 3 bases, leaving 2 bases of the junction unmatched. CDR3 sequence: CASSEAGGRTDTQYF. CDR3 nucleotide sequence: TGTGCCAGCAGTGAGGCGGGAGGGCGCACAGATACGCAGTATTTT.

This chain links TRBV11-2 with TRBJ1-2; TRBD1 is a possible D gene (5 bases). Trimming took 3 bases from V and 8 from J, leaving 13 bases between them. Germline CDR1 SGHAT, CDR2 FQNNGV. The CDR3 has 13 amino acids. The CDR3 reads CASSFGLRDGYTF. The DNA for the CDR3 is TGTGCCAGCAGCTTTGGGTTGAGGGACGGCTACACCTTC. Based on the CDR3 plus reference TRBV11-2 and TRBJ1-2, the full variable domain is EAGVAQSPRYKIIEKRQSVAFWCNPISGHATLYWYQQILGQGPKLLIQFQNNGVVDDSQLPKDRFSAERLKGVDSTLKIQPAKLEDSAVYLCASSFGLRDGYTFGSGTRLTVV.

This chain joins TRBV28 and TRBJ2-7; D is possibly TRBD1 or TRBD2 (5 bases each). CDR3 length: 15 amino acids. CDR1 and CDR2 from the germline V gene are MDHEN and SYDVKM. Trimming pared 6 bases from V and 3 bases from J, leaving 18 bases between. CDR3 sequence (DNA): TGTGCCAGCAGAGCCTTCCGGGACGGTATCTACGAGCAGTACTTC. The encoded protein is CASRAFRDGIYEQYF.

For the CDR3, the DNA is TGTGCCAGCAGTTTAAAGGGTCACAATGAGCAGTTCTTC. This sequence encodes CASSLKGHNEQFF. The chain employs TRBV27 and TRBJ2-1; D gene uncertain. Germline V gives CDR1 MNHEY, CDR2 SMNVEV (reference sequence). The CDR3 spans 13 residues. The V end lost 2 bases, the J end lost 5 bases, and 7 bases lay between the germline ends.

This chain uses TRBV28 with TRBJ2-1, with 10 bases lining up with TRBD2. Trimming took 7 bases from V and 7 from J; bases not matched to a gene: 10. Per the germline V gene, CDR1 is MDHEN and CDR2 is SYDVKM. The CDR3 has 15 amino acids. DNA for the CDR3: TGTGCCAGCAAATCCAAAGAGGGACTAGCGAATGAGCAGTTCTTC. The encoded protein is CASKSKEGLANEQFF.

Concerning this clone: The identical CDR3 is also encoded by other nucleotide sequences in the sample. The V and J genes are TRBV7-2 and TRBJ2-1; D uncertain. The CDR3 is made up of 11 amino acids. Trimming removed 1 base at V and 10 bases at J, with 5 bases between. Germline CDR1 is SGHTA and CDR2 is FQGNSA. CDR3 nucleotide sequence: TGTGCCAGCAGCTTAGGGAACGAGCAGTTCTTC. This encodes CASSLGNEQFF.

This chain links TRBV11-2 with TRBJ2-7, with a possible D match to TRBD1 (5 bases). The CDR3 totals 13 residues. Germline V gene data show CDR1 as SGHAT and CDR2 as FQNNGV. The V end lost 1 base, the J end lost 4 bases, and 8 bases lay between the germline ends. The CDR3 DNA sequence: TGTGCCAGCAGCTTAGCCCGACAGTACGAGCAGTACTTC. It specifies CASSLARQYEQYF.

The gene calls are TRBV7-9 and TRBJ2-1, with TRBD2 matching 9 bases. The germline V gene encodes CDR1 SEHNR and CDR2 FQNEAQ (reference sequence). This CDR3 has 15 residues. The V and J ends lost 1 base and 3 bases, in that order; junction bases with no gene match: 1. DNA for the CDR3: TGTGCCAGCAGCTTAGGTAGCGGGAGCTACAATGAGCAGTTCTTC. Translating it yields CASSLGSGSYNEQFF.

The rearrangement joins TRBV5-1 to TRBJ2-5, with 10 bases identical to TRBD2. Germline V gene data show CDR1 as SGHRS and CDR2 as YFSETQ. The V segment lost 4 bases and the J segment 5 bases; nucleotides outside the gene matches: 11. This CDR3 is built from 16 residues. The CDR3: CASSGGLAGVCETQYF. The CDR3, as DNA: TGCGCCAGCAGCGGTGGTCTAGCGGGAGTTTGTGAGACCCAGTACTTC.

CDR3 residues: CASGLARPDAGPGELFF. The DNA for the CDR3 is TGTGCTAGTGGTTTGGCCCGCCCGGACGCTGGACCCGGGGAGCTGTTTTTT. The chain joins TRBV12-5 to TRBJ2-2; D gene ambiguous. The CDR3 has 17 amino acids. The V gene lost 1 base and the J gene lost 6 bases, with 18 bases spanning the gap. Germline V gene data show CDR1 as LGHNT and CDR2 as FRNRAP. The whole variable domain, remainder taken from reference TRBV12-5 and TRBJ2-2, is DARVTQTPRHKVTEMGQEVTMRCQPILGHNTVFWYRQTMMQGLELLAYFRNRAPLDDSGMPKDRFSAEMPDATLATLKIQPSEPRDSAVYFCASGLARPDAGPGELFFGEGSRLTVL.

The gene calls are TRBV2 and TRBJ2-7; D may be TRBD2 (6 bases). The germline gives CDR1 SNHLY, CDR2 FYNNEI. V was clipped by 8 bases and J by 3 bases, with 11 bases between them. The CDR3 contains 12 residues. The CDR3 nucleotides are TGTGCCAGCGGGGACTCCATCTACGAGCAGTACTTC. Translated: CASGDSIYEQYF.

The chain recombines TRBV7-8 with TRBJ1-1, with D possibly being TRBD1 (5 bases). Deletions cut 6 bases from V and 0 bases from J, with 23 bases between. The CDR3 runs 18 residues. Per the germline V gene, CDR1 is SGHVS and CDR2 is FQNEAQ. CDR3 bases: TGTGCCAGCAGACAACTTAAAGGCGGGGGGTTATTGAACACTGAAGCTTTCTTT. It codes for CASRQLKGGGLLNTEAFF.

In its sample, this clone was seen once. This chain links TRBV5-1 with TRBJ1-6, with D tentatively TRBD1 (6 bases). The V and J ends lost 0 bases and 10 bases respectively, with 20 bases between them. The CDR3 runs 17 residues. Germline CDR1 and CDR2: SGHRS and YFSETQ. The CDR3 coding sequence is TGCGCCAGCAGCTTGGCTCCCGCAGGGGAAGGGCGCTCACCCCTCCACTTT. Protein: CASSLAPAGEGRSPLHF.

The DNA of the CDR3 is TGTGCCAGCAGCTCAGGGACCGGGGCCTTGAACACTGAAGCTTTCTTT. Translated: CASSSGTGALNTEAFF. This sequence joins TRBV7-8 and TRBJ1-1; D perhaps matches TRBD1 (5 bases). The CDR3 is 16 residues long. The germline V and J ends were trimmed by 4 bases and 0 bases, with 15 bases remaining between them. Per the germline V gene, CDR1 is SGHVS and CDR2 is FQNEAQ.

The J gene is TRBJ1-2, the V gene TRBV5-1, with no clear D. Germline V lookup: CDR1 SGHRS, CDR2 YFSETQ. Trimming removed 4 bases from V and 0 bases from J, with 13 bases in between. The CDR3 length is 15 residues. The CDR3 loop reads CASSGIDPTNYGYTF. As DNA, the CDR3 is TGCGCCAGCAGCGGTATTGACCCTACTAACTATGGCTACACCTTC.

V gene TRBV10-3 combines with J gene TRBJ1-5; 8 positions match TRBD1. Trimming at V came to 10 bases and at J to 3 bases, leaving 5 bases not matched to a gene. This CDR3 is 13 amino acids long. CDR1 is ENHRY, CDR2 SYGVKD, per germline. In nucleotides, the CDR3 is TGTGCCACCCGGACAGGGATCAATCAGCCCCAGCATTTT. Protein: CATRTGINQPQHF.

CDR3 protein: CASSATLAEETQYF. CDR3 nucleotide sequence: TGTGCCAGCAGTGCGACCCTAGCGGAAGAGACCCAGTACTTC. This chain links TRBV6-1 with TRBJ2-5; TRBD2 agrees at 7 bases. Germline V gene data show CDR1 as MNHNS and CDR2 as SASEGT. The CDR3 has 14 amino acids. Trimming removed 4 bases from V and 3 bases from J; junction bases left unmatched: 5.

The chain uses TRBV19 and TRBJ1-2; D unclear. CDR1 and CDR2 (germline): LNHDA, SQIVND (reference sequence). CDR3 size: 13 residues. The CDR3 spells CAAFETFTNGYTF. CDR3 DNA: TGTGCGGCCTTCGAGACATTTACTAATGGCTACACCTTC.

The gene calls are TRBV7-2 and TRBJ2-1, with D possibly being TRBD2 (5 bases). V lost 2 bases, J lost 4 bases, and 9 bases lay in between. The CDR3 runs to 14 residues. Per germline, CDR1 SGHTA and CDR2 FQGNSA. CDR3 region: CASSLSRTYNEQFF. CDR3 in DNA: TGTGCCAGCAGCTTAAGCAGGACTTACAATGAGCAGTTCTTC.

The chain uses TRBV25-1 and TRBJ2-7; no clear D gene. The ends were cut back, 6 bases at V and 3 bases at J, with 12 bases in the middle. CDR1 and CDR2 (germline): MGHDK, SYGVNS. The CDR3 totals 13 residues. The CDR3 nucleotides read TGTGCCAGCAGAGATGATGCAGGCTACGAGCAGTACTTC. It translates to CASRDDAGYEQYF.